This T cell receptor (beta chain) was identified during a study of human T cells and chemical hapten exposure. Study overall: Each patch test put 0.01% DPC on the upper back, and results were read at 6 days.

This CDR3 has 15 amino acids. In germline, CDR1 is DFQATT, CDR2 SNEGSKA (reference sequence). V was pared by 3 bases and J by 5 bases, with 16 bases between. The sample's time point: patch test 1, 2 weeks after DPC sensitization. Indicated treatment: therapeutic diphenylcyclopropenone sensitization with weekly scalp DPC. TCRdb called the RACE reads again in MiXCR, with one record for every CDR3 protein. There are 100,000 to 150,000 distinct CDR3 sequences in the sample; 12% to 15% occur only once, and about 0.85% lies in the top ten. Specimen: whole blood, collected in connection with sensitization to the hapten diphenylcyclopropenone (DPC). This chain links TRBV20-1 with TRBJ1-4; D remains ambiguous. The TCR comes from a man between 18 and 35 years old with alopecia areata. Some clones in this sample may be carry-over from other donors' samples. The CDR3 reads CSARGESGDNEKLFF. The CDR3 DNA reads as TGCAGTGCTAGGGGAGAGTCAGGCGACAATGAAAAACTGTTTTTT.